The entry below describes one TCR beta chain. The source of the sample is a study of T cell changes during pregnancy in multiple sclerosis. The data were produced by immunoSEQ multiplex PCR, yet TCRdb's version contains in-frame clones alone and is incomplete. The table has around 100,000 clones, about 90% seen once. CDR1 GTSNPN and CDR2 SVGIG come from the germline V gene (reference sequence). The ends were cut back, 5 bases at V and 3 bases at J, with 11 bases in the middle. The CDR3 sequence is 13 residues long. The chain joins TRBV30 to TRBJ2-1; maybe TRBD2 (5 bases). Sequences were derived from peripheral blood, sampled in the third trimester of pregnancy. The receptor was isolated from a female donor with multiple sclerosis, enrolled in a pregnancy study. This CDR3 reads CAWGRDNYNEQFF. In DNA, the CDR3 is TGTGCCTGGGGGAGAGACAACTACAATGAGCAGTTCTTC.